The subject of this entry is one TCR beta chain. The cohort comprised adults aged roughly 18 to 100 years residing in approximately 25 US areas. Cohorts were determined from participant-reported clinical history. Using immunoSEQ multiplex PCR, the repertoire was profiled, and TCRdb retains in-frame clones only, with some absent. Here the sample spans approximately 300,000 clones, about 85% being singletons. The sample comes from a study of blood T cell repertoires in COVID-19. Study-wide context: The study drew acute and convalescent COVID-19 samples from the United States, Italy and Spain.

The receptor comes from a woman younger than 45 who had recovered from COVID-19. The sequenced material came from PBMCs or T cells enriched from blood (not recorded which).

The CDR3 protein is CASSQGGLAYEQYF. DNA for the CDR3: TGCGCCAGCAGCCAAGGGGGGCTGGCCTACGAGCAGTACTTC. The chain carries TRBV4-1 and TRBJ2-7; D is possibly TRBD1 (6 bases). The CDR3 contains 14 residues. Germline V gene lookup returns CDR1 MGHRA and CDR2 YSYEKL. Trimming stripped 1 base from V and 2 bases from J, with 9 bases between.